A selection of T cell receptor beta chains follows, all from one sample in a study of tumor-infiltrating lymphocytes in primary liver carcinoma. TCRdb re-derived calls from the multiplex PCR reads in MiXCR, one entry per CDR3 protein. The repertoire includes 75,000 to 80,000 distinct CDR3 sequences, roughly 72% of them detected once, and more than 25% sits in the top ten. The specimen sequenced was tumor-adjacent normal liver tissue. The receptors were gathered from a man aged 35-49 years with primary liver carcinoma and hepatitis B virus infection. Each CDR3 is given with its conserved first and last residue. A D gene is named only where the DNA matches it firmly. Where a row states a size, it is once, few, many or the class of an expanded clone; other rows omit it.

abundance	j_gene	d_gene	v_gene	CDR3aa	CDR3nt
.	TRBJ2-1	TRBD2	TRBV5-5	CASSSLGTSGGNEHFF	TGCGCCAGCAGCTCCTTAGGGACTAGCGGTGGGAATGAGCATTTCTTC
.	TRBJ1-3	.	TRBV10-3	CAISESIMAGANTIYF	TGTGCCATCAGTGAGTCGATCATGGCAGGGGCAAACACCATATATTTT
.	TRBJ2-7	TRBD1	TRBV10-2	CASNPGQGTLYEQYF	TGCGCCAGCAATCCGGGACAGGGGACATTGTACGAGCAGTACTTT
.	TRBJ2-2	.	TRBV4-2	CASNQNLGTVNTGELFF	TGTGCCAGCAACCAAAATCTTGGGACTGTGAACACCGGGGAGCTGTTTTTT
medium-sized	TRBJ2-5	.	TRBV11-2	CASSRRLVGRQETQYF	TGTGCCAGCAGCAGGCGGTTGGTTGGGAGACAAGAGACCCAGTACTTC
medium-sized	TRBJ2-5	TRBD2	TRBV29-1	CSVDLAGGSGTQYF	TGCAGCGTGGACTTAGCGGGAGGGAGTGGGACCCAGTACTTC
few	TRBJ2-3	.	TRBV11-2	CASSFHSTDTQYF	TGTGCCAGCAGCTTCCATAGCACAGATACGCAGTATTTT
once	TRBJ2-7	TRBD1	TRBV6-5	CASSHRDRDDEQYF	TGTGCCAGCAGTCACCGGGACAGAGATGACGAGCAGTACTTC
.	TRBJ2-1	.	TRBV7-8	CAGSPLGDSAVSYNEQSF	TGTGCCGGCAGCCCGCTTGGAGACTCAGCGGTCTCCTACAATGAGCAGTCCTTC
once	TRBJ2-5	.	TRBV7-9	CAGSSRRGLQETQYF	TGTGCCGGCAGCAGCAGGAGGGGACTCCAGGAGACCCAGTACTTC
few	TRBJ1-2	.	TRBV6-2/TRBV6-3	CASSPRMGLYGYTF	TGTGCCAGCAGTCCGAGGATGGGGTTGTATGGCTACACCTTC
few	TRBJ2-7	.	TRBV28	CASSIGSLEQYF	TGTGCCAGCAGCATTGGGTCTCTCGAGCAGTACTTC
.	TRBJ2-1	TRBD2	TRBV29-1	CSMGPPGTSWASYNEQFF	TGCAGCATGGGCCCTCCCGGGACTAGTTGGGCCTCCTACAATGAGCAGTTCTTC
.	TRBJ2-2	.	TRBV4-2	CASSRGTSASLNPGELFF	TGTGCCAGCAGCCGAGGGACCAGCGCGAGTCTAAATCCCGGGGAGCTGTTTTTT
.	TRBJ2-5	TRBD1	TRBV29-1	CSVGLVSPGQVPKETQYF	TGCAGTGTTGGGTTGGTCAGTCCGGGACAGGTGCCCAAGGAGACCCAGTACTTC
.	TRBJ2-2	.	TRBV6-5	CTSSSVTAGKFGELFF	TGTACCAGCAGTTCCGTGACAGCGGGCAAGTTCGGGGAGCTGTTTTTT
many	TRBJ1-5	.	TRBV7-9	CASSAGGGPQHF	TGTGCCAGCAGCGCAGGCGGGGGGCCCCAGCATTTT
.	TRBJ1-2	.	TRBV28	CVSRSEIPYGYTF	TGTGTCAGCAGATCAGAGATTCCCTATGGCTACACCTTC
.	TRBJ2-7	.	TRBV12-3/TRBV12-4	CAISPHGVHLYEQYF	TGTGCCATCAGTCCACATGGGGTTCACCTCTACGAGCAGTACTTC
many	TRBJ2-1	.	TRBV7-9	CASSPPKVGSDNEQFF	TGTGCCAGCAGCCCCCCCAAAGTGGGGTCCGACAATGAGCAGTTCTTC
once	TRBJ2-1	.	TRBV2	CASSEAEGTLYNEQLF	TGTGCCAGCAGTGAAGCGGAGGGGACCCTCTACAATGAGCAGCTCTTC
few	TRBJ2-7	.	TRBV20-1	CSASPGGYEQYF	TGCAGTGCTAGCCCCGGGGGTTACGAGCAGTACTTC
few	TRBJ1-1	TRBD1	TRBV6-5	CAVQQGRNTEAFF	TGTGCCGTACAACAGGGGCGGAACACTGAAGCTTTCTTT
.	TRBJ2-7	.	TRBV6-1	CASSEPEFLYEQYF	TGTGCCAGCAGTGAACCCGAATTTTTATACGAGCAGTACTTC
once	TRBJ2-1	.	TRBV12-2	CASRPHRGSSRDSEQFF	TGTGCAAGTCGCCCCCACCGGGGATCCTCCCGCGACAGTGAGCAGTTCTTC
.	TRBJ2-1	.	TRBV10-1	CAGSDNGRSNEQFF	TGCGCCGGCAGTGATAACGGGAGATCGAATGAGCAGTTCTTC
.	TRBJ2-5	.	TRBV7-9	CASTWGAQETQYF	TGTGCCAGTACCTGGGGAGCACAAGAGACCCAGTACTTC
.	TRBJ2-2	TRBD1	TRBV5-1	CASSQLHQGTGGTGELFF	TGCGCCAGCAGCCAACTCCACCAAGGGACAGGGGGCACCGGGGAGCTGTTTTTT
.	TRBJ2-1	.	TRBV19	CASSIDRGAEYNEQFF	TGTGCCAGTAGTATAGATCGGGGGGCAGAATACAATGAGCAGTTCTTC
many	TRBJ2-7	.	TRBV10-3	CAITPSADSYEQYF	TGTGCCATCACCCCCTCGGCGGATTCCTACGAGCAGTACTTC
.	TRBJ1-1	TRBD1	TRBV6-5	CASSQPGQWILNTEALF	TGTGCCAGTAGTCAACCGGGACAGTGGATTCTGAACACTGAAGCTCTCTTT
few	TRBJ2-3	.	TRBV29-1	CSGGTGDETSTDTQYF	TGCAGCGGCGGGACGGGGGACGAGACTAGCACAGATACGCAGTATTTT
.	TRBJ1-2	.	TRBV29-1	CSVVFGNGYIF	TGCAGCGTCGTCTTCGGGAATGGCTACATCTTC